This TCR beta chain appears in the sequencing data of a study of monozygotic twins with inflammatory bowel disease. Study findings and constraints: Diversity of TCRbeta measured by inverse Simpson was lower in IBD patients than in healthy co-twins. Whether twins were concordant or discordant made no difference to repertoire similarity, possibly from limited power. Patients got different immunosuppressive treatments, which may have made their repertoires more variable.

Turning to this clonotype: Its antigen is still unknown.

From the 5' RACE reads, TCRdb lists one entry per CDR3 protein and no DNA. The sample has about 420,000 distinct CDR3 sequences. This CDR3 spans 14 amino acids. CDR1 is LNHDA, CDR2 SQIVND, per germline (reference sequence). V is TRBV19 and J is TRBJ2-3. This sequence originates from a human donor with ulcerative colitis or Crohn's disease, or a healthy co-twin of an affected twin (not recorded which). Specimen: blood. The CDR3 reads CASSIQTSTDTQYF.